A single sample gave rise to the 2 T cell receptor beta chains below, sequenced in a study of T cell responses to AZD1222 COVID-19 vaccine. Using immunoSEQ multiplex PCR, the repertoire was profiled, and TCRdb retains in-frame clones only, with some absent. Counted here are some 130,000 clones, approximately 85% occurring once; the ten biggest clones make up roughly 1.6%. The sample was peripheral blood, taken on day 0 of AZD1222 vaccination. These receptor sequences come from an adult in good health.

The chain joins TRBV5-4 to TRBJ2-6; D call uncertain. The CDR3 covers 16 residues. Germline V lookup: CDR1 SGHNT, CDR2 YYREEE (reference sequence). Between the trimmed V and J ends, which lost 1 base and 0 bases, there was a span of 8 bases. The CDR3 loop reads CASSLRYISGANVLTF. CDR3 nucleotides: TGTGCCAGCAGCTTGAGATATATCTCTGGGGCCAACGTCCTGACTTTC.

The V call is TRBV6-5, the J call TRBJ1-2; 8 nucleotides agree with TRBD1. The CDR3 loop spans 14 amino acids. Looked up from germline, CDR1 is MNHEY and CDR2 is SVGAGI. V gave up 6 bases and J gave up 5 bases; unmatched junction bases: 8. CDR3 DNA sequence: TGTGCCAGCAGGACAGGGGTGGGCATTTATGGCTACACCTTC. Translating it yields CASRTGVGIYGYTF.